One and the same sample provided the 28 T cell receptor beta chains below, sequenced in a study of glioma-infiltrating T cells. The iRepertoire nested amplicon-rescue multiplex PCR amplified TCR alpha and beta CDR3s from RNA. Each CDR3 protein gets one entry after TCRdb re-called the multiplex PCR reads with MiXCR. The sample lists 160,000 or so distinct CDR3 sequences; more than 35% were seen once. Sequenced: glioma tissue, nonneoplastic brain tissue, or PBMCs (not recorded which). The source of these receptors is a human donor with low-grade glioma or glioblastoma, undergoing nonglioma brain surgery, or in good health (not recorded which).

This chain connects TRBV5-4 to TRBJ1-2; 9 positions agree with TRBD1. The germline V gene has CDR1 SGHNT and CDR2 YYREEE (reference sequence). With V trimmed by 4 bases and J by 0 bases, 4 bases remained unmatched. The CDR3 is made up of 15 amino acids. CDR3 amino acids: CASSRQGVANYGYTF. CDR3 sequence (DNA): TGTGCCAGCAGCAGACAGGGGGTAGCTAACTATGGCTACACCTTC.

This clonotype appeared a few times. This could be a read error, since a much larger clone is one nucleotide away. The CDR3 DNA is TGTGCCAGCAGCTCTACTAGTAGCTCCTACAATGAGCAGTTCTTC. Amino acids: CASSSTSSSYNEQFF. The chain employs TRBV6-1 and TRBJ2-1; perhaps TRBD2 as D (5 bases). The CDR3 has 15 amino acids. Germline CDR1 reads MNHNS; CDR2 reads SASEGT. With 6 bases removed from V and 0 bases from J, the gap between germline ends came to 12 bases.

DNA for the CDR3: TGTGCCAGCTCACCCCGCCAGTTGGAGAGCTCCTACAATGAGCAGTTCTTC. Translating gives CASSPRQLESSYNEQFF. This chain uses TRBV18 with TRBJ2-1; D not resolved. This CDR3 is built from 17 residues. CDR1 and CDR2 (germline): KGHSH, LQKENI. The V end was cut by 3 bases, the J end by 0 bases, with 15 bases between.

The sample holds a few counts of this clonotype. The V and J genes are TRBV24-1 and TRBJ2-1; 8 bases are shared with TRBD2. Losses at the gene ends were 4 bases for V and 9 bases for J; bases not matched to a gene: 4. Germline lookup yields CDR1 KGHDR and CDR2 SFDVKD. The CDR3 extends over 13 amino acids. The CDR3 region is CATSDDTSGEQFF. The DNA for the CDR3 is TGTGCCACCAGTGACGATACTAGCGGTGAGCAGTTCTTC.

This clonotype was recorded a few times. The J gene is TRBJ2-1, the V gene TRBV12-3 or TRBV12-4; D is perhaps TRBD2 (6 bases). V was trimmed by 9 bases and J by 10 bases, leaving 25 bases between them. The CDR3 extends over 15 amino acids. CDR3 DNA: TGTGCCAGTCTGCCGGGACTTAAACTAAACGGGGAGCAGTTCTTC. It yields the protein CASLPGLKLNGEQFF.

V usage is TRBV19 and J usage is TRBJ2-1, with 8 nucleotides matching TRBD1. V shed 5 bases, J shed 2 bases, and the junction held 17 bases outside the gene matches. The CDR3 consists of 19 residues. CDR1 LNHDA and CDR2 SQIVND come from the germline V gene (reference sequence). The CDR3 region is CASSQRGGQAIFPYNEQFF. CDR3 sequence (DNA): TGTGCCAGTAGTCAGCGAGGGGGACAGGCCATTTTCCCCTACAATGAGCAGTTCTTC.

A word on this clonotype: A much more abundant neighbour one base away suggests this may be a read error. The genes are TRBV7-8 and TRBJ1-6, with D unclear. From germline, CDR1 is SGHVS and CDR2 FQNEAQ. Trimming stripped 2 bases from V and 8 bases from J, with 16 bases between. This CDR3 region has 16 residues. The CDR3 spells CASSLIGEGSDSPLHF. CDR3 sequence (DNA): TGTGCCAGCAGCTTAATAGGTGAAGGGTCTGATTCACCCCTCCACTTT.

Ten or more counts support this clonotype. CDR3 in DNA: TGCAGCGTTGAATTTGACAGGGCCTATGAGCAGTTCTTC. It codes for CSVEFDRAYEQFF. The V gene is TRBV29-1, the J gene TRBJ2-1; 7 bases agree with TRBD1. CDR3 size: 13 residues. CDR1 is SQVTM, CDR2 ANQGSEA, per germline. Trimming removed 2 bases from V and 8 bases from J; junction bases left unmatched: 6.

The CDR3 spells CASSDNYGYTF. The CDR3 bases are TGTGCCAGCAGTGATAACTATGGCTACACCTTC. The genes are TRBV27 and TRBJ1-2; D not resolved. The CDR3 has 11 amino acids. V was clipped by 5 bases and J by 1 base, with 2 bases between them. Germline V gene data show CDR1 as MNHEY and CDR2 as SMNVEV (reference sequence).

This clonotype has a handful of counts. A much larger clone lies a single base off, so this may be a read error. The chain uses TRBV27 and TRBJ2-1; 10 bases are shared with TRBD1. The V and J ends lost 6 bases and 8 bases, in that order; junction bases with no gene match: 7. Germline CDR1 MNHEY, CDR2 SMNVEV (reference sequence). This CDR3 comprises 14 residues. CDR3 in amino acids: CASRRGQGIDEQFF. Written as DNA, the CDR3 is TGTGCCAGCAGAAGGGGACAGGGGATCGATGAGCAGTTCTTC.

A note on this clonotype: A much more abundant neighbour one base away suggests this may be a read error. The chain combines TRBV6-2 or TRBV6-3 with TRBJ2-3, with D possibly TRBD2 on 6 matching bases. Germline V gene sequence: CDR1 MNHEY, CDR2 SVGEGT. The CDR3 contains 13 residues. The CDR3 bases are TGCGCCAGCAGGCTGCGGGGCAAAGATACGCAGTATTTT. This encodes CASRLRGKDTQYF.

Note on this clonotype: A junction boundary mismatches the germline segment, possibly from a read error. The chain combines TRBV6-5 with TRBJ2-1; D unclear. This CDR3 comprises 11 residues. The germline CDR1 and CDR2 sequences are MNHEY and SVGAGI. This CDR3 is CASSLARKNSF. The CDR3 DNA sequence: TGTGCCAGCAGTTTGGCAAGAAAGAATAGCTTC.

To note about this clonotype: At one of its ends the junction is not consistent with the germline gene, which may arise from a read error. This chain connects TRBV20-1 to TRBJ2-7; TRBD1 matches at 8 bases. This CDR3 has 13 amino acids. Germline lookup yields CDR1 DFQATT and CDR2 SNEGSKA (reference sequence). CDR3 residues: CSADRDRIYELYF. In nucleotides, the CDR3 is TGCAGCGCCGACCGGGACAGGATATACGAGCTGTACTTC.

Ten or more counts support this clonotype. The V call is TRBV28, the J call TRBJ2-1; the match to TRBD1 covers 9 bases. The CDR3 runs 16 residues. Germline V CDR1 and CDR2: MDHEN, SYDVKM. V was clipped by 5 bases and J by 7 bases; unmatched bases: 12. This CDR3 is CASSPQGTGYLNEQFF. The CDR3 bases are TGTGCCAGCAGTCCACAAGGGACAGGGTATTTGAATGAGCAGTTCTTC.

This clonotype was counted between two and nine times. V is TRBV7-2 and J is TRBJ1-3; tentatively, D is TRBD1 (5 bases). CDR3 length: 14 amino acids. CDR1 and CDR2 from the germline V gene are SGHTA and FQGNSA. Trimming took off 3 bases at V and 2 bases at J, with 8 bases between the two ends. CDR3 in amino acids: CASSFGAAGNTIYF. CDR3 sequence (DNA): TGTGCCAGCAGCTTCGGGGCCGCTGGAAACACCATATATTTT.

This clonotype was counted between two and nine times. A much larger clone lies one base from this, so it may be a read error. DNA for the CDR3: TGCAGTGCCCAGGACAGGAGATCCTACAATGAGCAGTTCTTC. This codes for CSAQDRRSYNEQFF. The rearrangement joins TRBV20-1 to TRBJ2-1, with 7 bases lining up with TRBD1. The V gene end was trimmed by 6 bases and the J gene end by 1 base; junction bases not matched to a gene: 6. The CDR3 runs 14 residues. The germline V gene encodes CDR1 DFQATT and CDR2 SNEGSKA (reference sequence).

The chain combines TRBV29-1 with TRBJ2-3; D gene unclear. Trimming left V 5 bases short and J 3 bases short, with 12 bases between. The germline V gene encodes CDR1 SQVTM and CDR2 ANQGSEA. The CDR3 totals 13 residues. CDR3 sequence: CSVLRKETDTQYF. CDR3 coding DNA: TGCAGCGTTCTCAGGAAAGAGACAGATACGCAGTATTTT.

The chain uses TRBV24-1 and TRBJ2-5, with D tentatively TRBD1 (6 bases). This CDR3 has 14 amino acids. With 5 bases removed from V and 5 bases from J, the gap between germline ends came to 14 bases. Germline V gives CDR1 KGHDR, CDR2 SFDVKD. CDR3: CATSGARGSETQYF. The CDR3 DNA follows: TGTGCCACCAGTGGTGCCAGGGGCTCGGAGACCCAGTACTTC.

The chain has TRBV2 and TRBJ2-3; weak D call: TRBD1 (5 bases). CDR1 is SNHLY, CDR2 FYNNEI, per germline. The CDR3 runs 14 residues. With 1 base removed from V and 2 bases from J, the gap between germline ends came to 7 bases. CDR3 residues: CASSEEGHTDTQYF. The CDR3 DNA follows: TGTGCCAGCAGTGAAGAGGGGCACACAGATACGCAGTATTTT.

This clonotype was seen repeatedly, ten times or more. Relative to the germline gene, one junction end is altered; a read error may explain this. This chain connects TRBV7-8 to TRBJ2-7, with 7 bases lining up with TRBD2. Per the germline V gene, CDR1 is SGHVS and CDR2 is FQNEAQ. This CDR3 contains 13 residues. The CDR3 nucleotides read TGTGCCAGCAGCTTAGAAGGGAGGGGCAGTACCTATTTC. Translated: CASSLEGRGSTYF.

This clonotype appeared many times. The chain has TRBV25-1 and TRBJ1-5, with 10 bases matching TRBD1. The CDR3 runs 15 residues. The J segment lost 2 bases and the V segment lost 3 bases, leaving 1 base of the junction unmatched. Looked up from germline, CDR1 is MGHDK and CDR2 is SYGVNS. CDR3 bases: TGTGCCAGCAGTGACGGGACAGGGGGCAATCAGCCCCAGCATTTT. It yields the protein CASSDGTGGNQPQHF.

Note on this clonotype: Given a much more abundant clone one base away, this may be a read error. The gene calls are TRBV3-1 and TRBJ2-3; no firm D call. The CDR3 is made up of 15 amino acids. Germline V lookup: CDR1 LGHDT, CDR2 YNNKEL (reference sequence). The CDR3, as DNA: TGTGCCAGCAGCCAAGATTCTGCAACCCCAGATACGCAGTGTTTT. This codes for CASSQDSATPDTQCF.

Turning to this clonotype: Since a much larger clone is just one base distant, this may be a read error. This chain links TRBV20-1 with TRBJ2-7; TRBD2 might be the D (6 bases). Trimming shortened V by 4 bases and J by 5 bases, and 18 bases separated the two germline ends. Germline V lookup: CDR1 DFQATT, CDR2 SNEGSKA (reference sequence). The CDR3 is made up of 14 amino acids. CDR3 nucleotide sequence: TGCAGTGCTAATCCCCCCGGCACGGGGGACGAGCAGTACTTC. It codes for CSANPPGTGDEQYF.

In its sample, this clonotype was seen a few times. The J gene is TRBJ2-3, the V gene TRBV9; 7 bases fit TRBD1. Germline lookup yields CDR1 SGDLS and CDR2 YYNGEE. This CDR3 is 13 amino acids long. V dropped 4 bases and J dropped 5; count of bases not matched to a gene: 4. CDR3 DNA: TGTGCCAGCAGCCCCCGACAGGGAGATACGCAGTATTTT. It codes for CASSPRQGDTQYF.

This chain links TRBV27 with TRBJ2-7; 11 bases fit TRBD2. Germline-derived CDR1 and CDR2 are MNHEY and SMNVEV (reference sequence). After removal of 9 bases from V and 3 bases from J, the junction contained 1 base not matched to a gene. The CDR3 totals 12 residues. The CDR3 DNA follows: TGTGCCAGACTAGCGGGAGTCTACGAGCAGTACTTC. Translated, it gives CARLAGVYEQYF.

This clonotype was picked up one time. It may be a read error: a sequence one base away is much more abundant. The chain joins TRBV7-2 to TRBJ1-2; no clear D. The CDR3 extends over 13 amino acids. Trimming stripped 6 bases from V and 5 bases from J, with 13 bases between. Germline lookup yields CDR1 SGHTA and CDR2 FQGNSA. DNA for the CDR3: TGTGCCAGCAGAGCGGGGTTTCCTTATGGCTACACCTTC. Translation gives CASRAGFPYGYTF.

This clonotype was seen only once. This clone may be a read error of a much larger clone one base away. The V gene is TRBV28, the J gene TRBJ2-2; maybe TRBD2 (5 bases). Germline CDR1 MDHEN, CDR2 SYDVKM. This CDR3 has 13 amino acids. The CDR3 region has the DNA TGTGCCAGCAGTTTACCGAACACCGGGAAGCTGTTTTTT. The encoded protein is CASSLPNTGKLFF.

This clonotype was seen ten or more times. V and J are TRBV3-1 and TRBJ2-5; D is unclear. Trimming removed 0 bases at V and 4 bases at J, with 9 bases between. Germline V gives CDR1 LGHDT, CDR2 YNNKEL (reference sequence). The length of the CDR3 is 14 residues. The CDR3 is CASSQDRNLETQYF. CDR3 nucleotide sequence: TGTGCCAGCAGCCAAGACCGAAACCTAGAGACCCAGTACTTC.